Included here is one T cell receptor (beta chain) sequence, with context. Its antigen remains unknown. Sequenced by immunoSEQ multiplex PCR; TCRdb stores in-frame clones only, minus some. The repertoire includes roughly 64,000 clones, 87% of them detected once, and more than 10% sits in the top ten. The V and J ends lost 2 bases and 6 bases, in that order; junction bases with no gene match: 5. CDR1 SEHNR and CDR2 FQNEAQ come from the germline V gene (reference sequence). The CDR3 is 14 amino acids. The data originate from a study of lymphopenia after photon versus proton radiotherapy. General study results and limits: Survival link was tested only in deceased patients; proton benefit remains a possibility. In patients who died, overall survival fell as post-nadir TCR diversity dropped more. After lymphocyte nadir, photon-treated repertoires showed oligoclonal expansion, especially CD8+ Temra. Photon-treated patients lost naive T cells and TCR diversity; proton-treated stayed stable.

The chain links TRBV7-9 to TRBJ2-3; 7 bases agree with TRBD2. This clonotype was obtained from a man older than 75 with esophageal cancer. This specimen was peripheral blood, taken from a patient treated with proton-based radiotherapy. CDR3 residues: CASSLLLAADTQYF. As DNA, the CDR3 is TGTGCCAGCAGCTTACTGCTAGCGGCCGATACGCAGTATTTT.